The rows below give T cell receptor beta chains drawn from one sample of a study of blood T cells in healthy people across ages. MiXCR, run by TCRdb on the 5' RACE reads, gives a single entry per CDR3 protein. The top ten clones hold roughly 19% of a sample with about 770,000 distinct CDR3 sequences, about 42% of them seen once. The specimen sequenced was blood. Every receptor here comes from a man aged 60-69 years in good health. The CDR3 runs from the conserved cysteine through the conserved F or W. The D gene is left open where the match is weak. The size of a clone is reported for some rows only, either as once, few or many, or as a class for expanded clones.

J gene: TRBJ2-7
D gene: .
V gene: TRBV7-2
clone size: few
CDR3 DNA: TGTGCCAGCAGCACCTCGGCCGGATTGGAGGGCGAGCAGTACTTC
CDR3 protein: CASSTSAGLEGEQYF

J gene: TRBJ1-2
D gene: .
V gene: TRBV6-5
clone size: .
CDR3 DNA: TGTGCCAGCAGTCCGCGTCATTTCCATGGCTACACCTTC
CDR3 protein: CASSPRHFHGYTF

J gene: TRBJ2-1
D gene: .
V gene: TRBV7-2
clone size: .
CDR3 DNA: TGTGCCAGCAGCCCACACAGGTACAATGAGCAGTTCTTC
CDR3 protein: CASSPHRYNEQFF

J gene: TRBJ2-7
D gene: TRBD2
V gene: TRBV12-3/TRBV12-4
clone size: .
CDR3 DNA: TGTGCCAGCAGTACAACTCTAGCGGGGGGCCCCTACGAGCAGTACTTC
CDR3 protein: CASSTTLAGGPYEQYF

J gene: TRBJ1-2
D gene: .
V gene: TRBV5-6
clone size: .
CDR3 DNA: TGTGCCAGCAGCTTGGCCAACAGCAGGGGTGGCTACACCTTC
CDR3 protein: CASSLANSRGGYTF

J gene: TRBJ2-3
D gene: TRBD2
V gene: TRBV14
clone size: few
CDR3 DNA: TGTGCCAGCAGCCACGGGACTACCCCATGGGATACGCAGTATTTT
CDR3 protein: CASSHGTTPWDTQYF

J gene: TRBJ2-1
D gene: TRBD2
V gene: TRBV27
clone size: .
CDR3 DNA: TGTGCCAGCAGTCCCCTAGCTAGCGGGGGTCATGAGCAGTTCTTC
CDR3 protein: CASSPLASGGHEQFF

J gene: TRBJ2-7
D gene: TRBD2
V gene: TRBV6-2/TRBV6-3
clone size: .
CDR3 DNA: TGTGCCAGCAGTTACCCACGGACTACCGGGGGGGACCAGTACTTC
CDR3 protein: CASSYPRTTGGDQYF

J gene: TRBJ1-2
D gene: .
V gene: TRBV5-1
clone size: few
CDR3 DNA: TGCGCCAGCAGCTTGGAGGGTACAGGGTATCGCTATGGCTACACCTTC
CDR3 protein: CASSLEGTGYRYGYTF

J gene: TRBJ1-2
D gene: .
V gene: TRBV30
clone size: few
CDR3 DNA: TGTGCCTGGGAGGACAGACTCTATGGCTACACCTTC
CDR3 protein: CAWEDRLYGYTF

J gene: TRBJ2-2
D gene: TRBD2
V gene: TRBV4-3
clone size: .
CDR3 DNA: TGCGCCAGCACTCCTCTAGCGGGGGTAACCGGGGAGCTGTTTTTT
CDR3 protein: CASTPLAGVTGELFF

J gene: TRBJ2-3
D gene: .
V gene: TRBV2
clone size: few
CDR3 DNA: TGTGCCAGCAAGGGAACCGACAGAACCACAGATACGCAGTATTTT
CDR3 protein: CASKGTDRTTDTQYF

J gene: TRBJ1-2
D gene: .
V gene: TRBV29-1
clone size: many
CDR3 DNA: TGCAGCGTTGAACCCCCTTTAACTCGCTATGGCTACACCTTC
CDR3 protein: CSVEPPLTRYGYTF

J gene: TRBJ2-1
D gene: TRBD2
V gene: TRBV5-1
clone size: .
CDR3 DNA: TGCGCCAGCAGCTTGGAGCGGGGGGCAAGGGAGCAGTTCTTC
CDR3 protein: CASSLERGAREQFF

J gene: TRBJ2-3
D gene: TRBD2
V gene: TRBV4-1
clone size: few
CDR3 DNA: TGCGCCAGCAGCCAAACCCCTAGCGGGGGGGCCACAGATACGCAGTATTTT
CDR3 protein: CASSQTPSGGATDTQYF

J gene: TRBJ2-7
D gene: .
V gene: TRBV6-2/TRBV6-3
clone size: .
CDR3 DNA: TGTGCCAGCAGTTACTCGAACACGGTTTCCTACGAGCAGTACTTC
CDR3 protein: CASSYSNTVSYEQYF

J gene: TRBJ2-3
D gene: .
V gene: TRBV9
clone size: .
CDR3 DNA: TGTGCCAGCAGCCCGAGGGACGCCCTTAGCACAGATACGCAGTATTTT
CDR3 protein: CASSPRDALSTDTQYF

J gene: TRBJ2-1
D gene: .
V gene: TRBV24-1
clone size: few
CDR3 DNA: TGTGCCACCAGTCAGGCATTAGGGGATGAGCAGTTCTTC
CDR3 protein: CATSQALGDEQFF

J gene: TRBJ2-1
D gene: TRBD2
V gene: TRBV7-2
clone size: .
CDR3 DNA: TGTGCCAGCAGCTTACGGCTAGCGGGTGGTGATGAGCAGTTCTTC
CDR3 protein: CASSLRLAGGDEQFF

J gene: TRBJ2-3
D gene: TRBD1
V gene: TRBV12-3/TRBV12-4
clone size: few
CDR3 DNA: TGTGCCAGCTCCGACAGGGGGCAAGGAGATACGCAGTATTTT
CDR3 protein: CASSDRGQGDTQYF

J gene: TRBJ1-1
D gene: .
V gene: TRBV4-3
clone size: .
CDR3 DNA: TGCGCCAGCAGCCAAGATATCAGGACTGAAGCTTTCTTT
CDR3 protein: CASSQDIRTEAFF

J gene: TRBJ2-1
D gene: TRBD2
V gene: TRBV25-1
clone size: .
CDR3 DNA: TGTGCCAGCACCCCGACTAGCGGGGTCAATGAGCAGTTCTTC
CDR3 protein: CASTPTSGVNEQFF

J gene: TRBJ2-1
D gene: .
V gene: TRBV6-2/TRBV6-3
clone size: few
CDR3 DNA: TGTGCCAGCAGCCCACCTTGGGGTGCCAGTTCCTACAATGAGCAGTTCTTC
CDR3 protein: CASSPPWGASSYNEQFF

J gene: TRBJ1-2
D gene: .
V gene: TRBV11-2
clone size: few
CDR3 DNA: TGTGCCAGCAGCCTTAGTCTAGGGTATGGCTACACCTTC
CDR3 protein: CASSLSLGYGYTF

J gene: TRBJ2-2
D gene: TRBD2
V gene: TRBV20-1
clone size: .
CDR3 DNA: TGCAGTGCTAGCGGCCCCCAGCGGGGGGGAACCGGGGAGCTGTTTTTT
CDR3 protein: CSASGPQRGGTGELFF

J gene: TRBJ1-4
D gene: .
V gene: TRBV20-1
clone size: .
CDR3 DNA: TGCAGTGCTAGACCGCATGGTCGGTCCGCAACTAATGAAAAACTGTTTTTT
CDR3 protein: CSARPHGRSATNEKLFF

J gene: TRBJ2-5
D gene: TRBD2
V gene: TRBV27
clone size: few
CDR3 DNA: TGTGCCAGCAGTCCAGCTGGACTAGCGGGGGGTCAAGAGACCCAGTACTTC
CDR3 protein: CASSPAGLAGGQETQYF

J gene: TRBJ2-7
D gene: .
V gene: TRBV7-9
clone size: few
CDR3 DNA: TGTGCCAGCAGCTTAGTTCCGGGCCGCTACGAGCAGTACTTC
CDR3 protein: CASSLVPGRYEQYF

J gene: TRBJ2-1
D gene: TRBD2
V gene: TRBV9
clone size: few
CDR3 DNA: TGTGCCAGCAGTCAAGGACTAGCGGGGGATCATGAGCAGTTCTTC
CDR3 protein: CASSQGLAGDHEQFF

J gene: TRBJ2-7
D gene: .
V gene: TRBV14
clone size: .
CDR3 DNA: TGTGCCAGCAGCCAAGGACTTTTCAGAGGGCACTACGAGCAGTACTTC
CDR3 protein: CASSQGLFRGHYEQYF

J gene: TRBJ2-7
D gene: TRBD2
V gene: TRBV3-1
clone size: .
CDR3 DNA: TGTGCCAGCAGCCCTACAGCGGGAGACAACGAGCAGTACTTC
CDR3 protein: CASSPTAGDNEQYF

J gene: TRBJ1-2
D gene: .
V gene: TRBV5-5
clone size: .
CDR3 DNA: TGTGCCAGCAGCTTTTTAATGGGCTACACCTTC
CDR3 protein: CASSFLMGYTF

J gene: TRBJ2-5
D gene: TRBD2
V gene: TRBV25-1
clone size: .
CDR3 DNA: TGTGCCAGCAGTGAACCAGGACTAGCGTTTGTGACCCAGTACTTC
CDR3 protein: CASSEPGLAFVTQYF

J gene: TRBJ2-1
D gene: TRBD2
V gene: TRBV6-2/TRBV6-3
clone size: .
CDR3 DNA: TGTGCCAGCAGTTACACAGATCGGGGGGGGAATGAGCAGTTCTTC
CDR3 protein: CASSYTDRGGNEQFF

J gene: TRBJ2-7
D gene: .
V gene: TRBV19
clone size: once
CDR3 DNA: TGTGCCAGTACCCAAACGACAGTCTCCTACGAGCAGTACTTC
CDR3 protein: CASTQTTVSYEQYF

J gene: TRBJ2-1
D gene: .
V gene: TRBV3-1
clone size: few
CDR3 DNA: TGTGCCAGCAGCCAAGATCAGCCTAGCTCCTACAATGAGCAGTTCTTC
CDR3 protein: CASSQDQPSSYNEQFF

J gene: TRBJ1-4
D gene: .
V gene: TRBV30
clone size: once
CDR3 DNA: TGTGCCTGGAGTGTACTGCAGGGTGAAGAACTGTTTTTT
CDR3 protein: CAWSVLQGEELFF

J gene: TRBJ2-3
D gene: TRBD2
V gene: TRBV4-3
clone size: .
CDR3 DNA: TGCGCCAGCAACAACGGGACTAGCGGCACAGATACGCAGTATTTT
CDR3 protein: CASNNGTSGTDTQYF

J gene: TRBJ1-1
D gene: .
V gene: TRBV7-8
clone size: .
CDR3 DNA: TGTGCCAGCAGCTCCCAGGGGTCGAGAACTGAAGCTTTCTTT
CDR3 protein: CASSSQGSRTEAFF

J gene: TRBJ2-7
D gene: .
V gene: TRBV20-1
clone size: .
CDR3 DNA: TGCAGTGCTAGAGGTCCAGGGGGGCACAATGAGCAGTACTTC
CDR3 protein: CSARGPGGHNEQYF

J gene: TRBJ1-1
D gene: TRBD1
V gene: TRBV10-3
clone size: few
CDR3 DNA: TGTGCCATCGCCCCGGGGACAGGGAACACTGAAGCTTTCTTT
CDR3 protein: CAIAPGTGNTEAFF

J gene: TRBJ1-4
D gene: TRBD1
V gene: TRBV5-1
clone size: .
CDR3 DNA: TGCGCCAGCAGCCAAGGGGACAGACTTGCAACTAATGAAAAACTGTTTTTT
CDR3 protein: CASSQGDRLATNEKLFF

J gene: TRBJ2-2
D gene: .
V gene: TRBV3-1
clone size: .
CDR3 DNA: TGTGCCAGCAGCGAAGTTAACACCGGGGAGCTGTTTTTT
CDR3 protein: CASSEVNTGELFF

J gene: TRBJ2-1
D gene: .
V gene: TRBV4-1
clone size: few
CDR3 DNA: TGCGCCAGCAGCCAAGGCTGGGCCGGAGAGCAGTTCTTC
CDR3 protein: CASSQGWAGEQFF

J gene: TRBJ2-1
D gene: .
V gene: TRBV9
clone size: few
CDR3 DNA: TGTGCCAGCAGCGTACGCACTTCCCCCTACAATGAGCAGTTCTTC
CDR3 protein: CASSVRTSPYNEQFF

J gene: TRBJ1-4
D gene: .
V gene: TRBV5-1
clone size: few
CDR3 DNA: TGCGCCAGCAGCACAACAGGGCCTGATGGTGAAAAACTGTTTTTT
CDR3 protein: CASSTTGPDGEKLFF

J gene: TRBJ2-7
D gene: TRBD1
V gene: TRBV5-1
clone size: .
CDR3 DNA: TGCGCCAGCAGCTTGGCCTCAGGGGGAAGCTCCTACAATGAGCAGTACTTC
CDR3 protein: CASSLASGGSSYNEQYF

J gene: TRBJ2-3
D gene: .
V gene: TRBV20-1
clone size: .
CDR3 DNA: TGCAGTGCTAGGCGAGAAGATACGCAGTATTTT
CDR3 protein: CSARREDTQYF

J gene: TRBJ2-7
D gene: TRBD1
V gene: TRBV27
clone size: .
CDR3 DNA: TGTGCCAGCAGCCAGGACAGGGTGGTCTACAATGAGCAGTACTTC
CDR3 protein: CASSQDRVVYNEQYF

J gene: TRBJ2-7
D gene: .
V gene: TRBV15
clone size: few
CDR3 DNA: TGTGCCACCAGCAGAGATCCCGGGCTTCGGATCAATGAGCAGTACTTC
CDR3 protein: CATSRDPGLRINEQYF

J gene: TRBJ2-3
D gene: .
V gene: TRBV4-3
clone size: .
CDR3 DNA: TGCGCCAGCAGCCAAGTCCATGAACTAGGTGTTGATGCAGATACGCAGTATTTT
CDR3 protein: CASSQVHELGVDADTQYF

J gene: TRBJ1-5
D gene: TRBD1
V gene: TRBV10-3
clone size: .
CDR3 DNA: TGTGCCATCAGCACGGGACAGGGCCATCAGCCCCAGCATTTT
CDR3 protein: CAISTGQGHQPQHF

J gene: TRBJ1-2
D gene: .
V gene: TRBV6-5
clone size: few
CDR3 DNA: TGTGCCAGCAGTTACCGGACGGAGGTATTAATCTATGGCTACACCTTC
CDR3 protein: CASSYRTEVLIYGYTF

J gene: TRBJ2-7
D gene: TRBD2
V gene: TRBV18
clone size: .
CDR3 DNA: TGTGCCAGCTCACTAAGGGGGACTAGCTCCTACGAGCAGTACTTC
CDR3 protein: CASSLRGTSSYEQYF

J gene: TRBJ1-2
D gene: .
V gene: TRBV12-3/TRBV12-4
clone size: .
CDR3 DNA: TGTGCCAGCAGTTTGGCACAGGAGTCCTATGGCTACACCTTC
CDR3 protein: CASSLAQESYGYTF